This T cell receptor (beta chain) was obtained from a study of vaccination and CD4 T cells after COVID-19. Study in general: Two Hispanic individuals were among six male and four female convalescent patients. The cells in question were stimulated using overlapping spike peptides derived from SARS-CoV-2, HCoV-NL63, HCoV-OC43 and HCoV-229E.

Judged by abundance, this clonotype is medium-sized (0.01 to 0.1%). Its antigen is undetermined. The Oncomine TCR Beta short-read assay was applied to DNA of cultured CD4+ T cells. TCRdb called the PCR reads again in MiXCR, with one record for every CDR3 protein. The top ten clones hold roughly 15% of a sample with 11,000 or so distinct CDR3 sequences, roughly 54% of them seen once. This CDR3 has 16 residues. V lost 5 bases and J 3 bases, leaving 17 bases between the germline ends. CDR1 is LNHDA and CDR2 is SQIVND in the germline V gene (reference sequence). The treatment here: 10-day PBMC culture with coronavirus spike peptide pools or control peptides (ViraFEST assay).

This chain uses TRBV19 with TRBJ1-5, with D possibly matching TRBD1 (5 bases). This clonotype was sampled from a human donor who had recovered from COVID-19. Sequenced material: CD4+ T cells from blood, cultured in vitro. Written as DNA, the CDR3 is TGTGCCAGTAGTTCCACGGGGCAGGGCGTCAATCAGCCCCAGCATTTT. Its protein product is CASSSTGQGVNQPQHF.